There are many counts of the clone carrying this TCR beta chain. Its antigen is unknown. This sample was taken from a study of HIV-infected children after antiretroviral therapy interruption. About the study: Interruption-arm sampling covered weeks 0, 12, interruption end (24 or 48), and about 3 years post-study.

Treatment noted: PENTA 11 planned treatment interruption arm or continuous ART arm. Study conclusions and caveats: By the end of treatment interruption, naive CD4+ clonality (Gini) increased. Naive CD4+ sequences overlapped less between time points once interruption began.

Germline V lookup: CDR1 SGDLS, CDR2 YYNGEE. CDR3 length: 15 residues. V shed 4 bases and J shed 0 bases, with 11 bases lying between them. RNA-based 3' RACE libraries used unique molecular identifiers. Each CDR3 protein is one row after TCRdb ran MiXCR on the 3' RACE reads. In the table there are 35,000 to 50,000 distinct CDR3 sequences, under 8% of which are singletons. The sequencing used CD45RA+ CD4+ T cells from PBMCs, pooled from several time points, collected from a donor given antiretroviral therapy, either interrupted or continuous. Subset in this sample: naive CD4+ CD45RA+ CD45RO- T cells. This TCR was sampled from a pool of human donors with HIV. The J gene is TRBJ2-1, the V gene TRBV9; TRBD1 is a possible D gene (6 bases). The CDR3 DNA sequence: TGTGCCAGCAGCCCACAGACAGGCTCCTACAATGAGCAGTTCTTC. Amino acid sequence: CASSPQTGSYNEQFF.